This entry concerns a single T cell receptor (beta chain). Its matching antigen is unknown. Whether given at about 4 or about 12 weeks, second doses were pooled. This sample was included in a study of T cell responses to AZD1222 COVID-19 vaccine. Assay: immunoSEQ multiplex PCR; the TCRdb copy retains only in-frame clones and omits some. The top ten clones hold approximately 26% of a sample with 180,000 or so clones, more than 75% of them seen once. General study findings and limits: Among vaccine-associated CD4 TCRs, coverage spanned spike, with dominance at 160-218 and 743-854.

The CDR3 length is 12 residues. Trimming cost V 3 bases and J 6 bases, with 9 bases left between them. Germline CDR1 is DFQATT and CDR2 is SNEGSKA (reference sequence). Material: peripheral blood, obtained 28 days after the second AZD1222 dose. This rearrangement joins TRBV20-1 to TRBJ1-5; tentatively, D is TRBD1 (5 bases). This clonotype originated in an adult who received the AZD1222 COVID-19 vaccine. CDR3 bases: TGCAGTGCTAGTCGACAGCTTCAGCCCCAGCATTTT. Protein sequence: CSASRQLQPQHF.